Listed here are 17 T cell receptor beta chains from one sample, sequenced in a study of T cell repertoires in cytomegalovirus infection. Their antigens are not known. Via MiXCR, TCRdb re-called the reads, giving one row per CDR3 protein. Among 310,000 or so distinct CDR3 sequences listed, around 25% were seen once. The material sequenced was cultured PBMCs, taken from culture after CMV antigen stimulation. These receptors were collected from a human donor in good health (CMV status not recorded). Some clones in this sample may be carry-over from other donors' samples.

The J gene is TRBJ2-7, the V gene TRBV19; tentatively, D is TRBD1 or TRBD2 (6 bases each). V dropped 3 bases and J dropped 2 bases, with 11 bases sitting between them. This CDR3 comprises 14 residues. CDR1 and CDR2 (germline): LNHDA, SQIVND (reference sequence). The DNA of the CDR3 is TGTGCCAGTAGTATTTCGGGGGCGGCCTACGAGCAGTACTTC. Translated, it gives CASSISGAAYEQYF.

V gene TRBV27 combines with J gene TRBJ2-4; D may be TRBD1 or TRBD2 (5 bases each). This CDR3 is built from 13 residues. Trimming shortened V by 2 bases and J by 8 bases, and 10 bases separated the two germline ends. CDR1 is MNHEY, CDR2 SMNVEV, per germline (reference sequence). The CDR3: CASSLLQGDIQYF. In nucleotides, the CDR3 is TGTGCCAGCAGTTTACTCCAGGGAGACATTCAGTACTTC.

This clonotype was detected only a few times. The V call is TRBV2, the J call TRBJ2-1; 8 nucleotides agree with TRBD2. V was clipped by 7 bases and J by 9 bases; unmatched bases: 8. CDR3 length: 13 amino acids. CDR1 and CDR2 from the germline V gene are SNHLY and FYNNEI. The CDR3 sequence: CASTERETPEQFF. CDR3 nucleotide sequence: TGTGCCAGCACCGAGCGGGAGACCCCTGAGCAGTTCTTC.

The genes are TRBV7-8 and TRBJ2-3; the D is unclear. This CDR3 is 14 amino acids long. Trimming cost V 5 bases and J 2 bases, with 11 bases left between them. Per germline, CDR1 SGHVS and CDR2 FQNEAQ. The CDR3 spells CASSRTVFTDTQYF. The DNA of the CDR3 is TGTGCCAGCAGCCGTACGGTCTTCACAGATACGCAGTATTTT.

The chain couples TRBV6-2 or TRBV6-3 to TRBJ1-2; D call uncertain. The length of the CDR3 is 13 residues. Trimming cost V 2 bases and J 6 bases, with 10 bases left between them. Germline loops: CDR1 MNHEY, CDR2 SVGEGT. The CDR3 region is CASSYGQNNGYTF. Here the CDR3 DNA reads TGTGCCAGCAGTTACGGGCAGAATAATGGCTACACCTTC.

This chain connects TRBV4-1 to TRBJ1-4; no clear D. Germline values: CDR1 MGHRA, CDR2 YSYEKL. Trimming shortened V by 4 bases and J by 2 bases, and 5 bases separated the two germline ends. The CDR3 has 13 amino acids. In DNA, the CDR3 is TGCGCCAGCAGCCTCCTGACTAATGAAAAACTGTTTTTT. Translation: CASSLLTNEKLFF.

V usage is TRBV6-2 or TRBV6-3 and J usage is TRBJ2-1, with no clear D. The germline V and J ends were trimmed by 4 bases and 0 bases, with 13 bases remaining between them. Germline-derived CDR1 and CDR2 are MNHEY and SVGEGT. The CDR3 contains 16 residues. In nucleotides, the CDR3 is TGTGCCAGCAGTTCCTCCGGCCTAAGCTCCTACAATGAGCAGTTCTTC. This sequence encodes CASSSSGLSSYNEQFF.

The chain recombines TRBV5-5 with TRBJ2-1, with 14 bases aligning to TRBD2. J was trimmed by 8 bases and V by 4 bases; bases with no gene match: 8. In germline, CDR1 is SGHKS, CDR2 YYEKEE (reference sequence). CDR3 length: 16 residues. CDR3 sequence: CASSRRLAGGRDEQFF. CDR3 nucleotides: TGTGCCAGCAGCCGACGACTAGCGGGAGGGCGAGATGAGCAGTTCTTC.

This chain connects TRBV6-6 to TRBJ1-3; a weak D match, TRBD1 (5 bases). Per the germline V gene, CDR1 is MNHNY and CDR2 is SVGAGI (reference sequence). This CDR3 is 15 amino acids long. Trimming took off 8 bases at V and 2 bases at J, with 16 bases between the two ends. CDR3: CASRHRGGTGNTIYF. The CDR3 nucleotides read TGTGCCAGCCGACATAGGGGAGGGACTGGAAACACCATATATTTT.

The J gene is TRBJ2-3, the V gene TRBV5-6; no definite D call. This CDR3 region has 12 residues. Trimming stripped 6 bases from V and 6 bases from J, with 11 bases between. Looked up from germline, CDR1 is SGHDT and CDR2 is YYEEEE. The DNA for the CDR3 is TGTGCCAGCACCTCCCTGTGGGATACGCAGTATTTT. Protein sequence: CASTSLWDTQYF.

There are a few counts of this clonotype. V usage is TRBV12-5 and J usage is TRBJ1-6; D remains unclear. The CDR3 is 16 residues long. V lost 5 bases, J lost 0 bases, and 11 bases lay in between. Germline V CDR1 and CDR2: LGHNT, FRNRAP. Written as DNA, the CDR3 is TGTGCTAGTGGTCCCGCCGGGAGCTCCTATAATTCACCCCTCCACTTT. Encoded protein: CASGPAGSSYNSPLHF.

This clonotype has at least ten counts. The genes are TRBV24-1 and TRBJ2-2, with unresolved D. The CDR3 runs to 14 residues. Looked up from germline, CDR1 is KGHDR and CDR2 is SFDVKD. Trimming cost V 0 bases and J 3 bases, with 4 bases left between them. The CDR3 sequence: CATSDLTDTGELFF. CDR3 nucleotides: TGTGCCACCAGTGATTTGACTGACACCGGGGAGCTGTTTTTT.

This clonotype appeared a few times. The rearrangement uses TRBV5-7 and TRBJ2-1; the D gene is possibly TRBD2 (6 bases). TRBV5-7 is classed as an ORF, of uncertain function. The CDR3 extends over 13 amino acids. V was cut by 5 bases and J by 6 bases, with 12 bases left in between. The CDR3 nucleotides read TGTGCCAGCAGAACGGGGGAGTCCAATGAGCAGTTCTTC. Amino acids: CASRTGESNEQFF.

The rearrangement uses TRBV5-1 and TRBJ2-7, with D unclear. Trimming cost V 0 bases and J 4 bases, with 8 bases left between them. The CDR3 runs 13 residues. The germline V gene encodes CDR1 SGHRS and CDR2 YFSETQ. This CDR3 is CASSLDQRYEQYV. The DNA of the CDR3 is TGCGCCAGCAGCTTGGATCAGAGATACGAGCAGTACGTC.

The genes are TRBV20-1 and TRBJ2-7; D is possibly TRBD2 (5 bases). The V end lost 7 bases, the J end lost 0 bases, and 13 bases lay between the germline ends. The V gene's germline CDR1 is DFQATT and CDR2 SNEGSKA (reference sequence). The CDR3 sequence is 13 residues long. The CDR3 is CSVEAAHSYEQYF. CDR3 sequence (DNA): TGCAGTGTCGAAGCGGCCCACTCCTACGAGCAGTACTTC.

The chain combines TRBV27 with TRBJ1-2; D possibly corresponds to TRBD1 (6 bases). The CDR3 is 13 residues long. The ends were cut back, 2 bases at V and 9 bases at J, with 13 bases in the middle. CDR1 and CDR2 from the germline V gene are MNHEY and SMNVEV (reference sequence). This chain's CDR3 is CASSLTGGRRYTF. In nucleotides, the CDR3 is TGTGCCAGCAGTTTAACCGGGGGGCGGCGCTACACCTTC.

This clonotype was recorded a few times. This chain links TRBV20-1 with TRBJ2-1; 9 nucleotides line up with TRBD2. V shed 1 base and J 9 bases; nucleotides not matched to a gene: 13. From germline, CDR1 is DFQATT and CDR2 SNEGSKA (reference sequence). The CDR3 runs 16 residues. The CDR3 bases are TGCAGTGCTAGAGGGGGGACTAGCCTCTCGGTTTTTGAGCAGTTCTTC. Protein product: CSARGGTSLSVFEQFF.